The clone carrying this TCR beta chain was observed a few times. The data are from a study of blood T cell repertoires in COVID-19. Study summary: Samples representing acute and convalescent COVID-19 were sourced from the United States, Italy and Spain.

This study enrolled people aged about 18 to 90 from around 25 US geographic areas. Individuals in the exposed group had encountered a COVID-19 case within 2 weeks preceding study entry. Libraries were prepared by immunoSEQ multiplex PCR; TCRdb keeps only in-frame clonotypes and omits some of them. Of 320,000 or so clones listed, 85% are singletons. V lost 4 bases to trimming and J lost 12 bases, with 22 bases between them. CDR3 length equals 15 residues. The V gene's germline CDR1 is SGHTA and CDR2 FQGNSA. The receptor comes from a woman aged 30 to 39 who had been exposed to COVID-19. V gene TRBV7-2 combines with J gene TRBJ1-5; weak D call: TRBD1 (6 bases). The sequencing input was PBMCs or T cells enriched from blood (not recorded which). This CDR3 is CASSSEGGSLSIQHF. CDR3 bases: TGTGCCAGCAGCTCGGAAGGGGGTTCACTCTCTATCCAGCATTTT.